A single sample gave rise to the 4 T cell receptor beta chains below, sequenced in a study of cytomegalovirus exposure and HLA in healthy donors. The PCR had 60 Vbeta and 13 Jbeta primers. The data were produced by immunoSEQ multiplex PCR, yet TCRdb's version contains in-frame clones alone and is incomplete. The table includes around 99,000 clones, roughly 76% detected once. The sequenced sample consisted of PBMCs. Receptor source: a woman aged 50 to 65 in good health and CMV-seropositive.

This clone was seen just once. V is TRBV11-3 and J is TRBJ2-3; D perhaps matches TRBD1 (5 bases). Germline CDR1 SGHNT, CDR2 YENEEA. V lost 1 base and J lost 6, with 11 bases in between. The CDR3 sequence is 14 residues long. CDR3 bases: TGTGCCAGCAGCTTAGCCCCGGACATTGATACGCAGTATTTT. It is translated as CASSLAPDIDTQYF.

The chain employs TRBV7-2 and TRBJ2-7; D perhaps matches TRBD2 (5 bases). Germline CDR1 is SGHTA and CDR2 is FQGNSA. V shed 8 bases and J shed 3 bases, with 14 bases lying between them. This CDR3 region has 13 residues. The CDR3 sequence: CASSSPDYYEQYF. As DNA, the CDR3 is TGTGCCAGCTCGTCCCCTGACTACTACGAGCAGTACTTC.

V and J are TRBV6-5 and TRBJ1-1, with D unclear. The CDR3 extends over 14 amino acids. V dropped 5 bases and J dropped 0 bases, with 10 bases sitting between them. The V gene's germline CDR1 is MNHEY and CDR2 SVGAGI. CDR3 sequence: CASSRQVMNTEAFF. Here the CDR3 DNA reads TGTGCCAGCAGTCGCCAGGTCATGAACACTGAAGCTTTCTTT.

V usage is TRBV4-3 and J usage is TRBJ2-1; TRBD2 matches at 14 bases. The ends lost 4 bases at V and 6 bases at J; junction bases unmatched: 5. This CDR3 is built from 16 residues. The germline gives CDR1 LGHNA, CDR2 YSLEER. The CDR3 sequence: CASSRPTSGGGNEQFF. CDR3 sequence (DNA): TGCGCCAGCAGCCGTCCGACTAGCGGGGGGGGCAATGAGCAGTTCTTC.